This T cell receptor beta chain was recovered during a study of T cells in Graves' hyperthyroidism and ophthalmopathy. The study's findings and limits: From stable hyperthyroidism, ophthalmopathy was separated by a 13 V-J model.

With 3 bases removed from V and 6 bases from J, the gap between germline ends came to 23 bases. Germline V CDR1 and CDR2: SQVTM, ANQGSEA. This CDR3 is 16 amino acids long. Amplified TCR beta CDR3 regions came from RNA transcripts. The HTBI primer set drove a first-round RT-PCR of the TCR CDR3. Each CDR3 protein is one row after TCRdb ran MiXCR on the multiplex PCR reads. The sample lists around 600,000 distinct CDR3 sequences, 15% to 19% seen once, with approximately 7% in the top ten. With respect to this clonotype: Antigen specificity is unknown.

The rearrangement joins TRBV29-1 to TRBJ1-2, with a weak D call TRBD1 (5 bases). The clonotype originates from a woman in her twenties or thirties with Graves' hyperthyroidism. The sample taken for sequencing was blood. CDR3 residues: CSVEGTWQGALNGYTF. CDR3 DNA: TGCAGCGTTGAGGGTACGTGGCAGGGAGCTCTGAATGGCTACACCTTC.